What follows are 26 T cell receptor beta chains derived from one specimen sequenced in a study of T cell responses to AZD1222 COVID-19 vaccine. TCRdb keeps only in-frame clones here, not all; method: immunoSEQ multiplex PCR. Here the sample spans over 110,000 clones, approximately 94% being singletons. This material consisted of peripheral blood, taken on day 0 of AZD1222 vaccination. Every receptor here comes from an adult in good health.

This clone was seen a single time. V usage is TRBV7-3 and J usage is TRBJ2-7, with 16 bases matching TRBD2. Germline CDR1 reads SGHTA; CDR2 reads FQGTGA. The CDR3 is made up of 13 amino acids. Trimming at V came to 4 bases and at J to 13 bases, leaving 4 bases not matched to a gene. The chain's CDR3 is CASSSGTSGRAYF. The CDR3 coding sequence is TGTGCCAGCAGCTCGGGGACTAGCGGGAGGGCTTACTTC.

The V and J genes are TRBV5-4 and TRBJ2-7; D is ambiguous. With 0 bases removed from V and 3 bases from J, the gap between germline ends came to 16 bases. This CDR3 contains 16 residues. The germline V gene encodes CDR1 SGHNT and CDR2 YYREEE (reference sequence). CDR3 in amino acids: CASSLDVRTSRYEQYF. In DNA, the CDR3 is TGTGCCAGCAGCTTGGATGTCAGGACCTCCCGCTACGAGCAGTACTTC. Supplemented by reference TRBV5-4 and TRBJ2-7, the full variable domain reads ETGVTQSPTHLIKTRGQQVTLRCSSQSGHNTVSWYQQALGQGPQFIFQYYREEENGRGNFPPRFSGLQFPNYSSELNVNALELDDSALYLCASSLDVRTSRYEQYFGPGTRLTVT.

This clone was counted a single time. This chain joins TRBV9 and TRBJ1-1; no firm D call. The V gene lost 2 bases and the J gene lost 1 base, with 6 bases spanning the gap. Germline V gene lookup returns CDR1 SGDLS and CDR2 YYNGEE. The CDR3 totals 13 residues. CDR3 region: CASSVYWNTEAFF. In DNA form, the CDR3 reads TGTGCCAGCAGCGTCTATTGGAACACTGAAGCTTTCTTT. The complete variable domain, with remaining parts taken from reference TRBV9 and TRBJ1-1, reads DSGVTQTPKHLITATGQRVTLRCSPRSGDLSVYWYQQSLDQGLQFLIQYYNGEERAKGNILERFSAQQFPDLHSELNLSSLELGDSALYFCASSVYWNTEAFFGQGTRLTVV.

The chain joins TRBV6-2 or TRBV6-3 to TRBJ2-3, with 10 bases that match TRBD2. The germline CDR1 and CDR2 sequences are MNHEY and SVGEGT. Trimming cost V 4 bases and J 8 bases; bases outside gene matches: 6. CDR3 length equals 14 residues. CDR3 in DNA: TGTGCCAGCAGTTCCTTAGCGGGAGGACTTACGCAGTATTTT. This gives the protein CASSSLAGGLTQYF.

Here the CDR3 DNA reads TGTGCCAGCAGCAGGGACAGGTTAGCAGGTTCCTACGAGCAGTACTTC. Residues: CASSRDRLAGSYEQYF. This chain connects TRBV6-2 or TRBV6-3 to TRBJ2-7; 8 bases agree with TRBD1. The germline V gene encodes CDR1 MNHEY and CDR2 SVGEGT. V gave up 6 bases and J gave up 1 base; unmatched junction bases: 11. CDR3 length equals 16 residues.

V and J are TRBV19 and TRBJ2-3; D is uncertain. V lost 5 bases and J 0 bases, leaving 9 bases between the germline ends. In germline, CDR1 is LNHDA, CDR2 SQIVND (reference sequence). The CDR3 is 14 residues long. CDR3 DNA sequence: TGTGCCAGTAGTTCTCGGATTAGCACAGATACGCAGTATTTT. Encoded protein: CASSSRISTDTQYF.

The chain has TRBV2 and TRBJ1-4, with 8 nucleotides matching TRBD1. The CDR3 extends over 12 amino acids. V lost 7 bases, J lost 8 bases, and 3 bases stayed unmatched. Germline lookup yields CDR1 SNHLY and CDR2 FYNNEI. The CDR3 here is CASMSGGEKLFF. The CDR3 coding sequence is TGTGCCAGCATGTCAGGGGGCGAAAAACTGTTTTTT.

The J gene is TRBJ2-2, the V gene TRBV5-1, with D possibly called TRBD1 or TRBD2 (5 bases each). Germline lookup yields CDR1 SGHRS and CDR2 YFSETQ. V shed 3 bases and J shed 4 bases, with 13 bases lying between them. The CDR3 spans 15 residues. The CDR3 loop is CASSSGTRFTGELFF. In DNA, the CDR3 is TGCGCCAGCAGCTCAGGGACCCGTTTCACCGGGGAGCTGTTTTTT.

The DNA of the CDR3 is TGTGCCAGCAGCGGCCCAGGGCAGGGCTCTGAAGCTTTCTTT. Protein: CASSGPGQGSEAFF. The rearrangement uses TRBV9 and TRBJ1-1; D is perhaps TRBD1 (5 bases). CDR3 length: 14 residues. Germline assignment: CDR1 SGDLS and CDR2 YYNGEE. Trimming removed 3 bases from V and 6 bases from J, with 15 bases in between. The variable domain in full, with the rest retrieved from reference TRBV9 and TRBJ1-1, is DSGVTQTPKHLITATGQRVTLRCSPRSGDLSVYWYQQSLDQGLQFLIQYYNGEERAKGNILERFSAQQFPDLHSELNLSSLELGDSALYFCASSGPGQGSEAFFGQGTRLTVV.

This clone is a singleton in its sample. The V and J genes are TRBV27 and TRBJ1-6; 7 nucleotides match TRBD1. This CDR3 comprises 13 residues. Germline V CDR1 and CDR2: MNHEY, SMNVEV (reference sequence). With V trimmed by 5 bases and J by 9 bases, 4 bases remained unmatched. As DNA, the CDR3 is TGTGCCAGCAGTGCCCCAGGGGGTTCACCCCTCCACTTT. This gives the protein CASSAPGGSPLHF.

The V call is TRBV19, the J call TRBJ2-2; D uncertain. This CDR3 has 11 residues. Germline assignment: CDR1 LNHDA and CDR2 SQIVND (reference sequence). Trimming pared 7 bases from V and 8 bases from J, leaving 8 bases between. CDR3 nucleotides: TGTGCCAGTATTTATGAGGGGGAGCTGTTTTTT. Its translation: CASIYEGELFF.

The chain employs TRBV29-1 and TRBJ1-2, with a tentative D call TRBD1 (5 bases). This CDR3 region has 14 residues. Germline V gene data show CDR1 as SQVTM and CDR2 as ANQGSEA. Trimming shortened V by 3 bases and J by 8 bases, and 19 bases separated the two germline ends. The CDR3 bases are TGCAGCGTTGACTCCCGGGACCGCGGCTTGGGCTACACCTTC. As protein: CSVDSRDRGLGYTF.

V usage is TRBV7-2 and J usage is TRBJ2-3, with unresolved D. This CDR3 is built from 13 residues. V lost 1 base, J lost 5 bases, and 7 bases lay in between. Looked up from germline, CDR1 is SGHTA and CDR2 is FQGNSA. The CDR3 sequence: CASSLERIDTQYF. For the CDR3, the DNA is TGTGCCAGCAGCTTAGAAAGAATAGATACGCAGTATTTT.

The chain employs TRBV7-3 and TRBJ2-3; D is perhaps TRBD2 (5 bases). This CDR3 spans 15 amino acids. Between the trimmed V and J ends, which lost 2 bases and 0 bases, there was a span of 9 bases. Germline V gene sequence: CDR1 SGHTA, CDR2 FQGTGA. CDR3 amino acids: CASSLAGGSTDTQYF. CDR3 sequence (DNA): TGTGCCAGCAGCTTAGCAGGCGGGAGCACAGATACGCAGTATTTT. The full variable domain, its missing parts supplied by reference TRBV7-3 and TRBJ2-3, is GAGVSQTPSNKVTEKGKYVELRCDPISGHTALYWYRQSLGQGPEFLIYFQGTGAADDSGLPNDRFFAVRPEGSVSTLKIQRTERGDSAVYLCASSLAGGSTDTQYFGPGTRLTVL.

The chain recombines TRBV11-3 with TRBJ1-4; D gene ambiguous. Germline values: CDR1 SGHNT, CDR2 YENEEA. This CDR3 is built from 19 residues. Trimming pared 8 bases from V and 1 base from J, leaving 26 bases between. The CDR3, as DNA: TGTGCCAGCCCACTTTCCCCGGGTCCTCTTGGAAGAACTAATGAAAAACTGTTTTTT. Amino acids: CASPLSPGPLGRTNEKLFF.

The chain is built from TRBV18 and TRBJ1-1, with TRBD1 matching over 9 bases. This CDR3 is built from 15 residues. CDR1 and CDR2 (germline): KGHSH, LQKENI. Trimming took 2 bases from V and 3 from J; bases not matched to a gene: 4. The CDR3 loop is CASSPGTGRDTEAFF. The CDR3 coding sequence is TGTGCCAGCTCACCAGGGACAGGGAGAGACACTGAAGCTTTCTTT.

The chain employs TRBV5-6 and TRBJ1-4, with D unresolved. Germline CDR1 SGHDT, CDR2 YYEEEE. The CDR3 spans 17 residues. The germline V and J ends were trimmed by 1 base and 7 bases, with 20 bases remaining between them. CDR3 coding DNA: TGTGCCAGCAGCTTGTCGCAAGTACCGTATTCCGGTGAAAAACTGTTTTTT. This gives the protein CASSLSQVPYSGEKLFF.

The chain combines TRBV5-1 with TRBJ1-2; the D gene is possibly TRBD1 (6 bases). CDR3 length equals 12 residues. Germline lookup yields CDR1 SGHRS and CDR2 YFSETQ. V lost 4 bases to trimming and J lost 8 bases, with 12 bases between them. CDR3 region: CASSPGERGYTF. The CDR3 DNA sequence: TGCGCCAGCAGCCCAGGGGAGAGAGGCTACACCTTC.

This chain uses TRBV2 with TRBJ2-7, with TRBD2 identical over 7 bases. The CDR3 sequence is 16 residues long. In germline, CDR1 is SNHLY, CDR2 FYNNEI. Trimming removed 3 bases from V and 0 bases from J; junction bases left unmatched: 8. CDR3 sequence reads: CASSEVSRETSYEQYF. CDR3 coding DNA: TGTGCCAGCAGTGAGGTGTCGCGGGAGACCTCCTACGAGCAGTACTTC.

The chain employs TRBV4-1 and TRBJ2-7, with 8 bases aligning to TRBD2. CDR1 is MGHRA and CDR2 is YSYEKL in the germline V gene. V lost 1 base and J lost 4; bases outside the gene matches: 6. This CDR3 spans 15 amino acids. In DNA form, the CDR3 reads TGCGCCAGCAGCCAAGCTAGGACTAGCAGATACGAGCAGTACTTC. It yields the protein CASSQARTSRYEQYF.

J is TRBJ1-2 and V is TRBV5-3; no definite D call. TRBV5-3 is given ORF status, its function remaining uncertain. Deletions cut 10 bases from V and 8 bases from J, with 33 bases between. This CDR3 has 17 residues. DNA for the CDR3: TGTGCCTCCCCCGCTAAGAAGGTGCAATTCCGTCGAGGGGGCTACACCTTC. This translates into CASPAKKVQFRRGGYTF.

V is TRBV4-3 and J is TRBJ1-2, with 8 bases identical to TRBD1. The V gene's germline CDR1 is LGHNA and CDR2 YSLEER. The J segment lost 4 bases and the V segment lost 3 bases, leaving 13 bases of the junction unmatched. This CDR3 region has 17 residues. Here the CDR3 DNA reads TGCGCCAGCAGCCAGGGACAGGACCGAAGTGGACTCTATGGCTACACCTTC. It specifies CASSQGQDRSGLYGYTF.

This rearrangement joins TRBV5-4 to TRBJ2-7, with D possibly being TRBD1 (6 bases). V shed 4 bases and J shed 3 bases, with 11 bases lying between them. The CDR3 covers 13 residues. Looked up from germline, CDR1 is SGHNT and CDR2 is YYREEE (reference sequence). CDR3 nucleotide sequence: TGTGCCAGCAGCATAGAACAGGGCTACGAGCAGTACTTC. Its protein is CASSIEQGYEQYF.

CDR3 nucleotides: TGTGCCAGCAGCTTAGGGGGGTTGTCGGCCACAGATACGCAGTATTTT. Translated, it gives CASSLGGLSATDTQYF. The V and J genes are TRBV7-2 and TRBJ2-3; D possibly matches TRBD1 or TRBD2 (5 bases each). Trimming left V 1 base short and J 2 bases short, with 13 bases between. The CDR3 is 16 residues long. The germline CDR1 and CDR2 sequences are SGHTA and FQGNSA.

This chain joins TRBV18 and TRBJ2-7, with 9 nucleotides matching TRBD2. V lost 3 bases, J lost 7 bases, and 10 bases stayed unmatched. This CDR3 is 15 amino acids long. CDR1 is KGHSH and CDR2 is LQKENI in the germline V gene. DNA of the CDR3: TGTGCCAGCTCACCTCTCAGCGGGGGGCAAGAGGAGCAGTACTTC. Translation: CASSPLSGGQEEQYF.

The chain couples TRBV5-1 to TRBJ1-1, with D possibly matching TRBD1 (5 bases). This CDR3 is built from 17 residues. Germline CDR1 is SGHRS and CDR2 is YFSETQ. V dropped 0 bases and J dropped 0 bases, with 15 bases sitting between them. Written as DNA, the CDR3 is TGCGCCAGCAGCTTGGGTACGGGGGGAGTCATGAACACTGAAGCTTTCTTT. This gives the protein CASSLGTGGVMNTEAFF. The full variable domain, rest sourced from reference TRBV5-1 and TRBJ1-1, is KAGVTQTPRYLIKTRGQQVTLSCSPISGHRSVSWYQQTPGQGLQFLFEYFSETQRNKGNFPGRFSGRQFSNSRSEMNVSTLELGDSALYLCASSLGTGGVMNTEAFFGQGTRLTVV.